This T cell receptor (beta chain) was identified in a study of T cell clusters in autoimmune cytopenias. According to its frequency, this clonotype is medium-sized. Its cognate antigen is unknown. The CDR3 is 15 residues long. Germline CDR1 and CDR2: MNHNS and SASEGT. Each sample's input was 250 ng genomic DNA, 40,000 or so genome equivalents. TRB rearrangements were amplified by touch-down multiplex PCR with mixed TRB-A/B primers. TCRdb reanalyzed the multiplex PCR reads, giving one entry per CDR3 protein sequence and no DNA. This sample's table has approximately 7,000 distinct CDR3 sequences. Study conclusions and caveats: Primary autoimmune cytopenia patients appeared to lack physiological T cell clusters present in healthy donors. No cluster-lack signature appeared between secondary cytopenia and chronic lymphocytic leukemia patients, apparently due to lymphoma masking. Compared with active autoimmune hepatitis patients, healthy donors showed approximately 3.3-fold more exclusive TRB clusters.

This chain links TRBV6-1 with TRBJ1-6; TCRdb's assignment of TRBD1 cannot be checked, as there is no DNA. The TCR sequence derives from a human donor with an autoimmune cytopenia or autoimmune hepatitis (not recorded which). The specimen sequenced was peripheral blood. The CDR3 spells CASSEGGVQGSPLHF.